This T cell receptor (beta chain) is from a study of PD-L1 blockade in urothelial cancer. Study details: About 90% of the roughly 29 patients were men whose urothelial cancer was bladder-origin. Study-wide results and caveats: Those with durable benefit had larger increases in tumor-associated blood clones at 3 weeks.

Time point of the sample: peripheral blood 6 weeks after treatment start. Patients were diagnosed with urothelial carcinoma, either locally advanced or metastatic. Spike-ins of synthetic TCR analog templates went into each PCR. The data were produced by immunoSEQ multiplex PCR, yet TCRdb's version contains in-frame clones alone and is incomplete. The sample yields more than 95,000 clones, around nine tenths seen once. The ends were cut back, 3 bases at V and 1 base at J, with 12 bases in the middle. CDR3 size: 16 residues. Germline V lookup: CDR1 SGHTA, CDR2 FQGNSA. Comment on this clone: The antigen remains undetermined.

The chain carries TRBV7-2 and TRBJ2-2; the D gene is possibly TRBD2 (6 bases). The sequence came from a man in his fifties or sixties with urothelial cancer. The specimen was PBMCs, collected around atezolizumab (anti-PD-L1) treatment. The CDR3 sequence: CASSFAGGGNTGELFF. The CDR3 coding sequence is TGTGCCAGCAGCTTCGCTGGGGGAGGGAACACCGGGGAGCTGTTTTTT.